This TCR beta chain originates from a study of T-cell memory formation after mild COVID-19. Trimming took 6 bases from V and 0 from J, leaving 12 bases between them. CDR3 size: 15 residues. From germline, CDR1 is SGDLS and CDR2 YYNGEE. From the 5' RACE reads, TCRdb called clonotypes with MiXCR, one entry per CDR3 protein. The data hold around 450,000 distinct CDR3 sequences, with roughly 24% observed a single time. This sequence joins TRBV9 and TRBJ2-2, with D perhaps assigned TRBD1 or TRBD2 (5 bases each). The sequence was collected from an adult woman who had mild COVID-19 (a few samples of this study predate the infection). Cell type and time point are not known. Material: PBMCs or a T cell subset sorted from them (not recorded which). As DNA, the CDR3 is TGTGCCAGCAAATCGGGACGTACGAACACCGGGGAGCTGTTTTTT. Encoded protein: CASKSGRTNTGELFF.